This passage covers 31 T cell receptor beta chains from one sample sequenced in a study of blood T cell repertoires in COVID-19. Method: immunoSEQ multiplex PCR; TCRdb's copy keeps in-frame clones and lacks some. The table shows around 200,000 clones, with approximately 87% occurring only once. Input material: PBMCs or T cells enriched from blood (not recorded which). Receptors were obtained from a woman aged 45 to 65 in a cohort exposed to, infected with or recovered from COVID-19 (not recorded which).

The V call is TRBV12-3 or TRBV12-4, the J call TRBJ1-2; D possibly corresponds to TRBD1 (6 bases). The CDR3 covers 13 residues. V shed 6 bases and J shed 5 bases, with 13 bases lying between them. CDR3 in amino acids: CASSNPGHYGYTF. As DNA, the CDR3 is TGTGCCAGCAGCAACCCGGGACATTATGGCTACACCTTC.

The chain has TRBV7-8 and TRBJ1-1; unclear D gene. CDR3 length: 16 amino acids. V was trimmed by 5 bases and J by 1 base, leaving 17 bases between them. Germline lookup yields CDR1 SGHVS and CDR2 FQNEAQ. The CDR3 protein is CASSLRVTGKNTEAFF. In DNA form, the CDR3 reads TGTGCCAGCAGCCTAAGGGTTACGGGGAAGAACACTGAAGCTTTCTTT.

In nucleotides, the CDR3 is TGCGCCAGCAGCTTGGGCAGGAACGACTATGGCTACACCTTC. Protein: CASSLGRNDYGYTF. J is TRBJ1-2 and V is TRBV5-1; the D is unclear. The V end lost 0 bases, the J end lost 3 bases, and 9 bases lay between the germline ends. This CDR3 has 14 residues. Germline V gives CDR1 SGHRS, CDR2 YFSETQ.

This rearrangement joins TRBV6-5 to TRBJ2-1; maybe TRBD2 (6 bases). Germline CDR1 and CDR2: MNHEY and SVGAGI. This CDR3 has 14 amino acids. Trimming cost V 6 bases and J 1 base, with 10 bases left between them. CDR3 residues: CASSRGRSYNEQFF. The CDR3 DNA reads TGTGCCAGCAGCCGGGGGAGGTCCTACAATGAGCAGTTCTTC.

The chain uses TRBV30 and TRBJ2-7, with 7 bases aligning to TRBD2. V shed 3 bases and J 7 bases; nucleotides not matched to a gene: 9. The CDR3 has 13 residues. CDR1 and CDR2 from the germline V gene are GTSNPN and SVGIG (reference sequence). CDR3 DNA sequence: TGTGCCTGGAGCCGCCAGGGAGCGGGAGAGCAGTACTTC. Translated, it gives CAWSRQGAGEQYF. The full variable domain, rest sourced from reference TRBV30 and TRBJ2-7, is SQTIHQWPATLVQPVGSPLSLECTVEGTSNPNLYWYRQAAGRGLQLLFYSVGIGQISSEVPQNLSASRPQDRQFILSSKKLLLSDSGFYLCAWSRQGAGEQYFGPGTRLTVT.

The rearrangement links TRBV5-5 to TRBJ2-5; 9 nucleotides agree with TRBD1. The germline V gene has CDR1 SGHKS and CDR2 YYEKEE (reference sequence). V trimming: 4 bases; J trimming: 3 bases; junction bases outside the gene matches: 4. This CDR3 is built from 14 residues. CDR3 sequence: CASSPGQGKETQYF. DNA for the CDR3: TGTGCCAGCAGCCCGGGACAGGGAAAAGAGACCCAGTACTTC.

The chain employs TRBV5-6 and TRBJ2-7; 11 bases fit TRBD2. In germline, CDR1 is SGHDT, CDR2 YYEEEE. The CDR3 runs to 15 residues. The V and J ends lost 6 bases and 4 bases, in that order; junction bases with no gene match: 9. The CDR3 reads CASTKPSGGRYEQYF. The CDR3 DNA is TGTGCCAGCACCAAACCTAGCGGGGGGAGGTACGAGCAGTACTTC.

The chain carries TRBV30 and TRBJ1-2; D is undetermined. The germline V and J ends were trimmed by 0 bases and 2 bases, with 7 bases remaining between them. CDR3 length: 13 residues. Germline lookup yields CDR1 GTSNPN and CDR2 SVGIG (reference sequence). Here the CDR3 DNA reads TGTGCCTGGAGTGTGGGCCCGAACTATGGCTACACCTTC. Its protein product is CAWSVGPNYGYTF.

The V and J genes are TRBV20-1 and TRBJ1-5; possible D gene TRBD1, 6 bases. CDR1 and CDR2 from the germline V gene are DFQATT and SNEGSKA (reference sequence). Trimming stripped 3 bases from V and 6 bases from J, with 12 bases between. This CDR3 region has 13 residues. CDR3 nucleotide sequence: TGCAGTGCTAGTTCAGGGGTTCTTCAGCCCCAGCATTTT. Translated, it gives CSASSGVLQPQHF.

The genes are TRBV6-5 and TRBJ1-1; 9 bases match TRBD1. The CDR3 totals 15 residues. Trimming at V came to 0 bases and at J to 5 bases, leaving 4 bases not matched to a gene. The germline gives CDR1 MNHEY, CDR2 SVGAGI. In nucleotides, the CDR3 is TGTGCCAGCAGTTACTCGGGACAGGGTCGGACTGAAGCTTTCTTT. It encodes CASSYSGQGRTEAFF.

The V gene is TRBV10-3, the J gene TRBJ2-3; possible D gene TRBD2, 5 bases. This CDR3 region has 12 residues. V lost 8 bases and J lost 0, with 6 bases in between. CDR1 is ENHRY and CDR2 is SYGVKD in the germline V gene. CDR3 in amino acids: CAIGESTDTQYF. CDR3 nucleotide sequence: TGTGCCATCGGGGAGAGCACAGATACGCAGTATTTT.

J is TRBJ1-1 and V is TRBV12-5, with D unclear. Trimming pared 6 bases from V and 1 base from J, leaving 9 bases between. CDR1 is LGHNT, CDR2 FRNRAP, per germline. The CDR3 loop spans 13 amino acids. In DNA, the CDR3 is TGTGCTAGTGGCAGGTCCGCGAACACTGAAGCTTTCTTT. It encodes CASGRSANTEAFF.

The chain joins TRBV4-3 to TRBJ2-3, with unresolved D. Germline CDR1 is LGHNA and CDR2 is YSLEER. The ends were cut back, 0 bases at V and 4 bases at J, with 14 bases in the middle. The CDR3 runs 16 residues. The CDR3 loop reads CASSQDPVFAADTQYF. CDR3 sequence (DNA): TGCGCCAGCAGCCAAGACCCGGTTTTCGCTGCAGATACGCAGTATTTT.

This clone was recorded once. CDR3 region: CASGLGIGVSETQYF. CDR3 DNA: TGTGCTAGTGGTTTAGGGATAGGGGTTTCCGAGACCCAGTACTTC. The V gene is TRBV12-5, the J gene TRBJ2-5; possible D gene TRBD1, 5 bases. V was clipped by 3 bases and J by 5 bases, with 16 bases between them. CDR1 LGHNT and CDR2 FRNRAP come from the germline V gene. CDR3 length equals 15 residues.

This chain connects TRBV5-1 to TRBJ1-2, with no clear D. Trimming took 6 bases from V and 4 from J, leaving 13 bases between them. The CDR3 loop spans 13 amino acids. Germline V gene data show CDR1 as SGHRS and CDR2 as YFSETQ. DNA for the CDR3: TGCGCCAGCAAACGGGAAGCAATCTATGGCTACACCTTC. It translates to CASKREAIYGYTF.

The chain employs TRBV19 and TRBJ1-6; the match to TRBD1 covers 7 bases. With V trimmed by 7 bases and J by 5 bases, 5 bases remained unmatched. The CDR3 is 14 amino acids. Germline V gene sequence: CDR1 LNHDA, CDR2 SQIVND (reference sequence). The CDR3 protein is CASTAGQNNSPLHF. CDR3 nucleotide sequence: TGTGCCAGTACCGCGGGACAGAATAATTCACCCCTCCACTTT.

The CDR3 protein is CASRWRNTGELFF. In DNA form, the CDR3 reads TGTGCCAGCAGATGGAGGAACACCGGGGAGCTGTTTTTT. The V and J genes are TRBV6-5 and TRBJ2-2; no clear D. Trimming shortened V by 6 bases and J by 1 base, and 6 bases separated the two germline ends. Germline CDR1 and CDR2: MNHEY and SVGAGI. This CDR3 is built from 13 residues.

The rearrangement joins TRBV18 to TRBJ2-5, with 7 bases that match TRBD1. Germline V gene lookup returns CDR1 KGHSH and CDR2 LQKENI. The CDR3 runs to 20 residues. V trimming: 4 bases; J trimming: 7 bases; junction bases outside the gene matches: 27. CDR3 sequence: CASSQQGSKNLRSLGATQYF. CDR3 DNA: TGTGCCAGCTCACAACAGGGGAGCAAAAACCTAAGAAGCCTAGGTGCGACCCAGTACTTC.

V usage is TRBV9 and J usage is TRBJ2-2; 10 nucleotides align to TRBD2. With 4 bases clipped from V and 5 bases from J, the junction kept 11 bases outside the gene matches. Germline CDR1 SGDLS, CDR2 YYNGEE. The CDR3 totals 17 residues. CDR3 sequence: CASSQSGGALKTGELFF. CDR3 nucleotide sequence: TGTGCCAGCAGCCAGAGCGGGGGGGCCCTCAAGACCGGGGAGCTGTTTTTT.

A few counts support this clone. The chain carries TRBV6-5 and TRBJ1-6, with TRBD1 identical over 7 bases. Germline V gene sequence: CDR1 MNHEY, CDR2 SVGAGI. Trimming cost V 8 bases and J 3 bases; bases outside gene matches: 4. CDR3 length: 14 residues. CDR3: CASGTANYNSPLHF. The CDR3 bases are TGTGCCAGCGGGACAGCCAACTATAATTCACCCCTCCACTTT.

This clone came up a few times. This sequence joins TRBV4-1 and TRBJ1-5; 12 bases fit TRBD1. The CDR3 runs 19 residues. J was trimmed by 2 bases and V by 1 base; bases with no gene match: 9. Germline V gene data show CDR1 as MGHRA and CDR2 as YSYEKL. The CDR3 DNA follows: TGCGCCAGCAGCCAAGTCCCGGGACAGGGGGCGATAGGCAATCAGCCCCAGCATTTT. Its protein product is CASSQVPGQGAIGNQPQHF.

By sample fraction, this clone is medium-sized (0.01 to 0.1%). A read error may produce the germline difference seen at one junction end. The chain carries TRBV19 and TRBJ1-6, with 8 nucleotides matching TRBD1. Germline V CDR1 and CDR2: LNHDA, SQIVND (reference sequence). This CDR3 is built from 13 residues. The CDR3, as DNA: TGTGCCAGCTCGGACAGGGCAAATTCACTCCTCCACTTT. Amino acid sequence: CASSDRANSLLHF.

This clone was seen a handful of times. The genes are TRBV5-1 and TRBJ1-1; D call uncertain. Trimming shortened V by 2 bases and J by 5 bases, and 10 bases separated the two germline ends. The V gene's germline CDR1 is SGHRS and CDR2 YFSETQ. The CDR3 is made up of 13 amino acids. CDR3: CASSFPGGTEAFF. CDR3 coding DNA: TGCGCCAGCAGCTTCCCGGGAGGTACTGAAGCTTTCTTT.

The CDR3 sequence: CASSLVGQGAYGYTF. In DNA, the CDR3 is TGCGCCAGCAGCTTGGTGGGACAGGGAGCCTATGGCTACACCTTC. The chain recombines TRBV5-1 with TRBJ1-2, with 9 positions matching TRBD1. V dropped 0 bases and J dropped 4; count of bases not matched to a gene: 4. This CDR3 is 15 amino acids long. CDR1 and CDR2 (germline): SGHRS, YFSETQ. The full variable domain, its missing parts supplied by reference TRBV5-1 and TRBJ1-2, is KAGVTQTPRYLIKTRGQQVTLSCSPISGHRSVSWYQQTPGQGLQFLFEYFSETQRNKGNFPGRFSGRQFSNSRSEMNVSTLELGDSALYLCASSLVGQGAYGYTFGSGTRLTVV.

The chain combines TRBV7-9 with TRBJ2-6; TRBD2 is a possible D gene (5 bases). V dropped 3 bases and J dropped 0 bases, with 6 bases sitting between them. The germline V gene has CDR1 SEHNR and CDR2 FQNEAQ (reference sequence). CDR3 length equals 15 residues. The CDR3 region has the DNA TGTGCCAGCAGCTTTGGGAGCTCTGGGGCCAACGTCCTGACTTTC. This translates into CASSFGSSGANVLTF.

This clone came up once. This chain connects TRBV21-1 to TRBJ2-7; the D call in the table, TRBD1, was not verified against the DNA. TRBV21-1 counts as a pseudogene. CDR3 length equals 13 residues. In DNA form, the CDR3 reads TGTGCCAGCAGCCTTCTTTATTCAGGGATTAGGTACTTC. Translated, it gives CASSLLYSGIRYF.

The chain employs TRBV10-2 and TRBJ2-7; D call uncertain. Between the trimmed V and J ends, which lost 0 bases and 4 bases, there was a span of 7 bases. The germline gives CDR1 WSHSY, CDR2 SAAADI. The CDR3 is 13 amino acids. DNA for the CDR3: TGCGCCAGCAGTGAGTCTGGCAGATACGAGCAGTACTTC. Translating it yields CASSESGRYEQYF.

The chain joins TRBV5-4 to TRBJ2-7, with 14 bases matching TRBD2. CDR3 length: 16 residues. CDR1 SGHNT and CDR2 YYREEE come from the germline V gene (reference sequence). The junction had 7 bases not matched to a gene; V was cut back by 4 bases and J by 4 bases. Written as DNA, the CDR3 is TGTGCCAGCAGCGAGCCCGGGACTAGCGGGAGATACGAGCAGTACTTC. The encoded protein is CASSEPGTSGRYEQYF.

V usage is TRBV3-1 (or the pseudogene TRBV3-2) and J usage is TRBJ2-1, with D hard to call. The germline gives CDR1 LGHDT, CDR2 YNNKEL (reference sequence). The CDR3 totals 14 residues. Trimming removed 5 bases from V and 0 bases from J, with 8 bases in between. The chain's CDR3 is CASSSLSSYNEQFF. The CDR3 DNA reads TGTGCCAGCAGCTCCTTGAGCTCCTACAATGAGCAGTTCTTC.

The chain is built from TRBV18 and TRBJ2-3; D may be TRBD1 (5 bases). Germline lookup yields CDR1 KGHSH and CDR2 LQKENI. The CDR3 contains 16 residues. The V end lost 3 bases, the J end lost 0 bases, and 13 bases lay between the germline ends. The CDR3 DNA reads TGTGCCAGCTCACCCCCAGGGAACCGTAGCACAGATACGCAGTATTTT. It specifies CASSPPGNRSTDTQYF.

J is TRBJ2-2 and V is TRBV28, with D unresolved. Per germline, CDR1 MDHEN and CDR2 SYDVKM. Trimming pared 1 base from V and 3 bases from J, leaving 6 bases between. The CDR3 covers 14 residues. The CDR3 DNA is TGTGCCAGCAGTTTATTTGGCTACACCGGGGAGCTGTTTTTT. This translates into CASSLFGYTGELFF.